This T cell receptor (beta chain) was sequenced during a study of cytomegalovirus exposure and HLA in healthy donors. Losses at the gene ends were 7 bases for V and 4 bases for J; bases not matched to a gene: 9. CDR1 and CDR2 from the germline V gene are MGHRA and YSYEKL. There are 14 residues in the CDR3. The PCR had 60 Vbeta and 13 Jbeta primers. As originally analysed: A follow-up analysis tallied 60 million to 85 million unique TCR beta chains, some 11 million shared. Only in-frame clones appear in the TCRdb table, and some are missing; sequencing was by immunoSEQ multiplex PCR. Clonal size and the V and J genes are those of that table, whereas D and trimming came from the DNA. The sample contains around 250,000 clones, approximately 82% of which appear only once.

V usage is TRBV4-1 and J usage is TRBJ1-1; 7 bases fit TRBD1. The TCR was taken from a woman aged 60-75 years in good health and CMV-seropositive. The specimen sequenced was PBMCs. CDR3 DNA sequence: TGCGCCAGCACTCCACAGGGGATCGGCACTGAAGCTTTCTTT. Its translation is CASTPQGIGTEAFF.